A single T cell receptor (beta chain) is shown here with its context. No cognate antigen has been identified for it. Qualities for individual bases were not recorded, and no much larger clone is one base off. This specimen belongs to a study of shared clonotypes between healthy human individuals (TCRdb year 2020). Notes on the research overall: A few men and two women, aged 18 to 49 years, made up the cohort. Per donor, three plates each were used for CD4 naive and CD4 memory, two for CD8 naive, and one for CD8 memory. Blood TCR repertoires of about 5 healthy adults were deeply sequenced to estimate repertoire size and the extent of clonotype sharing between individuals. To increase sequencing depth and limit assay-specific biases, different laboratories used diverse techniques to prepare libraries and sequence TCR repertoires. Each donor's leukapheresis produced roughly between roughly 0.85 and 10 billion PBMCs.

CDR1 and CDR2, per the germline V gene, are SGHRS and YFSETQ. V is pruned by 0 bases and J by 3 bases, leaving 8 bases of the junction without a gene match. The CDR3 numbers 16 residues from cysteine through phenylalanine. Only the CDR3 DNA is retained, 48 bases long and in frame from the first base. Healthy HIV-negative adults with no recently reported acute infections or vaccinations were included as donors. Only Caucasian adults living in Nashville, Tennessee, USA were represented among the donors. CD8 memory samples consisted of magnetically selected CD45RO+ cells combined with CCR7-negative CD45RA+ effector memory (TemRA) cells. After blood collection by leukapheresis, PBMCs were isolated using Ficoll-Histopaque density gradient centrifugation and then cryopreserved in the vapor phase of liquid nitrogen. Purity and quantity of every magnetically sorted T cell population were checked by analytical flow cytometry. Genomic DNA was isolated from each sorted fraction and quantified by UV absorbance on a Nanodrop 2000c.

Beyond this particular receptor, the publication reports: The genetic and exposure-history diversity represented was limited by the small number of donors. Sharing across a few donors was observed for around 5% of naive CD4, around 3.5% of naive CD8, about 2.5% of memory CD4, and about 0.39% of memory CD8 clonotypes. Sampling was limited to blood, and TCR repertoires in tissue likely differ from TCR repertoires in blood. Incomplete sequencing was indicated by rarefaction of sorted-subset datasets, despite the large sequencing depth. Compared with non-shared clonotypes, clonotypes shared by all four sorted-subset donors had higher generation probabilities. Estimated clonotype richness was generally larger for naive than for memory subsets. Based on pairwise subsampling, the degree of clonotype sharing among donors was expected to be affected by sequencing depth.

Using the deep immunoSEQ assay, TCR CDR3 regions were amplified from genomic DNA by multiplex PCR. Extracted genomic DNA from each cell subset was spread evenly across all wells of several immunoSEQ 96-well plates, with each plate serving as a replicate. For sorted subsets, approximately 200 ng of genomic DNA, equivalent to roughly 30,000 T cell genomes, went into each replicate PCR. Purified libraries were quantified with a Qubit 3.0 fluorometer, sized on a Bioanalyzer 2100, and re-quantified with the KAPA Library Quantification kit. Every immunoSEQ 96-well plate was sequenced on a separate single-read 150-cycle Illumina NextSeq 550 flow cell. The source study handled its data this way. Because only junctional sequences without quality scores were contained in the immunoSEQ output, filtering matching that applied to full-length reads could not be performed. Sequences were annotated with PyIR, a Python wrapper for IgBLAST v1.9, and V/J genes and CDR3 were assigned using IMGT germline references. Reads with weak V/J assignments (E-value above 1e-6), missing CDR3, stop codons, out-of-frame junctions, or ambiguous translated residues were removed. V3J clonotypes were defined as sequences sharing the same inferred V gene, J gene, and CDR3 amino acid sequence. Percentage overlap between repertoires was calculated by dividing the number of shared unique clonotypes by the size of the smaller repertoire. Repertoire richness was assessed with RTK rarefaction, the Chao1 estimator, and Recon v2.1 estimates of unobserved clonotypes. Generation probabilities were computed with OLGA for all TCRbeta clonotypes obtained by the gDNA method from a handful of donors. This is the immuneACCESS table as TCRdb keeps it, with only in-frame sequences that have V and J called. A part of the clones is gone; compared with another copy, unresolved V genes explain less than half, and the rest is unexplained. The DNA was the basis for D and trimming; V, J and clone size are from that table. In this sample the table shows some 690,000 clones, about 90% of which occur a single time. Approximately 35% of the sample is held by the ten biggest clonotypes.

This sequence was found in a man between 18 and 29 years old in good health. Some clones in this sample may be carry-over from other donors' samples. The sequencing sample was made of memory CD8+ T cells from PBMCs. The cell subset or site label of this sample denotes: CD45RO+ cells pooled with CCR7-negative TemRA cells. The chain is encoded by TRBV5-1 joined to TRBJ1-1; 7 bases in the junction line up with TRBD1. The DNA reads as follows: TGCGCCAGCAGCTTGGCCTACAGGGGCGCGGACACTGAAGCTTTCTTT. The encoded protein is CASSLAYRGADTEAFF.